This entry features one TCR beta chain sequence. Its cognate antigen is unknown. V was clipped by 5 bases and J by 4 bases, with 9 bases between them. Germline CDR1 reads SEHNR; CDR2 reads FQNEAQ (reference sequence). This CDR3 has 13 residues. This sample is drawn from a study of T cell responses to AZD1222 COVID-19 vaccine. Overall study context: The analysis combined second doses at about 4 or about 12 weeks.

The data were produced by immunoSEQ multiplex PCR, yet TCRdb's version contains in-frame clones alone and is incomplete. The top ten hold about 3.3% of the sample, which has about 110,000 clones, about 82% seen once. Study-wide findings and caveats: There were repertoire samples only from the period after the peak T cell response. Spike-specific TCR breadth and depth both grew after two AZD1222 doses.

The material sequenced was peripheral blood, taken on day 0 of AZD1222 vaccination. V usage is TRBV7-9 and J usage is TRBJ1-5; D remains unclear. This receptor was taken from an adult in good health. The CDR3 sequence is CASSPDGNQPQHF. CDR3 DNA sequence: TGTGCCAGCAGCCCGGACGGGAATCAGCCCCAGCATTTT.